These 18 T cell receptor beta chains share one sample of origin, sequenced in a study of identifying expanded T cells in peripheral blood. Profiled with immunoSEQ multiplex PCR; TCRdb holds only in-frame clones, not every one. This sample yields more than 85,000 clones, of which less than 90% are seen a single time; under 9% belongs to the top ten. The source material was blood. The receptors derive from a person aged 18 to 70 in good health.

The genes are TRBV5-5 and TRBJ2-7; D is ambiguous. V lost 2 bases, J lost 3 bases, and 15 bases lay in between. In germline, CDR1 is SGHKS, CDR2 YYEKEE (reference sequence). The CDR3 totals 15 residues. Here the CDR3 reads CASSLTDQANYEQYF. The CDR3 region has the DNA TGTGCCAGCAGCTTAACCGACCAGGCCAACTACGAGCAGTACTTC.

This chain connects TRBV7-9 to TRBJ1-1, with D maybe TRBD1 (5 bases). The V gene lost 5 bases and the J gene lost 5 bases, with 9 bases spanning the gap. This CDR3 has 12 residues. Germline CDR1 is SEHNR and CDR2 is FQNEAQ (reference sequence). CDR3 sequence: CASSRGETEAFF. As DNA, the CDR3 is TGTGCCAGCAGCCGAGGGGAAACTGAAGCTTTCTTT.

The chain couples TRBV28 to TRBJ2-5; 11 bases are shared with TRBD1. CDR1 and CDR2 (germline): MDHEN, SYDVKM. The CDR3 contains 15 residues. Trimming at V came to 5 bases and at J to 6 bases, leaving 8 bases not matched to a gene. CDR3 in amino acids: CASSPRTGGVKTQYF. For the CDR3, the DNA is TGTGCCAGCAGTCCGAGGACAGGGGGCGTGAAGACCCAGTACTTC. Full variable domain (rest looked up from reference TRBV28 and TRBJ2-5): DVKVTQSSRYLVKRTGEKVFLECVQDMDHENMFWYRQDPGLGLRLIYFSYDVKMKEKGDIPEGYSVSREKKERFSLILESASTNQTSMYLCASSPRTGGVKTQYFGPGTRLLVL.

The chain carries TRBV13 and TRBJ1-5, with D unclear. This CDR3 has 12 amino acids. Trimming pared 5 bases from V and 7 bases from J, leaving 9 bases between. Germline V gene data show CDR1 as PRHDT and CDR2 as FYEKMQ (reference sequence). The CDR3 region is CASSEKGQPQHF. Here the CDR3 DNA reads TGTGCCAGCAGCGAAAAGGGCCAGCCCCAGCATTTT.

The chain uses TRBV14 and TRBJ2-1; 9 nucleotides align to TRBD1. The germline gives CDR1 SGHDN, CDR2 FVKESK. The CDR3 contains 18 residues. The ends lost 1 base at V and 3 bases at J; junction bases unmatched: 10. The CDR3 sequence is CASSQGLPGTGYYNEQFF. CDR3 coding DNA: TGTGCCAGCAGCCAAGGATTACCGGGGACAGGGTACTACAATGAGCAGTTCTTC.

The chain employs TRBV5-1 and TRBJ1-1, with D possibly TRBD1 on 5 matching bases. V was trimmed by 0 bases and J by 2 bases, leaving 11 bases between them. The CDR3 totals 15 residues. The germline gives CDR1 SGHRS, CDR2 YFSETQ. CDR3 sequence (DNA): TGCGCCAGCAGCTTGGCTGAAACAGGTAACACTGAAGCTTTCTTT. Its protein is CASSLAETGNTEAFF.

CDR3 in amino acids: CASSAPPGQGIGGETQYF. As DNA, the CDR3 is TGTGCCAGCAGCGCCCCCCCGGGACAGGGAATTGGCGGGGAGACCCAGTACTTC. V is TRBV7-9 and J is TRBJ2-5, with TRBD1 identical over 9 bases. The CDR3 loop spans 18 amino acids. J was trimmed by 5 bases and V by 5 bases; bases with no gene match: 18. CDR1 SEHNR and CDR2 FQNEAQ come from the germline V gene (reference sequence). Based on the CDR3 plus reference TRBV7-9 and TRBJ2-5, the full variable domain is DTGVSQNPRHKITKRGQNVTFRCDPISEHNRLYWYRQTLGQGPEFLTYFQNEAQLEKSRLLSDRFSAERPKGSFSTLEIQRTEQGDSAMYLCASSAPPGQGIGGETQYFGPGTRLLVL.

The chain uses TRBV18 and TRBJ2-5; D is ambiguous. Between the trimmed V and J ends, which lost 2 bases and 0 bases, there was a span of 10 bases. Germline lookup yields CDR1 KGHSH and CDR2 LQKENI. The CDR3 spans 15 residues. CDR3 bases: TGTGCCAGCTCACCATCCCTGGGTCACCAAGAGACCCAGTACTTC. It specifies CASSPSLGHQETQYF.

The CDR3 nucleotides are TGCGCCAGCAGCTTTGGACTGGGTTTGGCCTACGAGCAGTACTTC. It yields the protein CASSFGLGLAYEQYF. The chain couples TRBV5-1 to TRBJ2-7; D may be TRBD2 (5 bases). The V and J ends lost 2 bases and 2 bases respectively, with 14 bases between them. CDR1 and CDR2 (germline): SGHRS, YFSETQ. The CDR3 is made up of 15 amino acids.

This clone was seen a single time. The chain is built from TRBV9 and TRBJ1-3; D is ambiguous. The CDR3 spans 14 residues. V was clipped by 2 bases and J by 2 bases, with 8 bases between them. Germline assignment: CDR1 SGDLS and CDR2 YYNGEE. The CDR3 is CASSVGGTGNTIYF. Written as DNA, the CDR3 is TGTGCCAGCAGCGTCGGCGGGACTGGAAACACCATATATTTT.

This chain joins TRBV2 and TRBJ2-7; D gene unclear. The CDR3 runs 14 residues. CDR1 and CDR2 (germline): SNHLY, FYNNEI. The V end lost 5 bases, the J end lost 3 bases, and 14 bases lay between the germline ends. The CDR3: CASSPTTEFYEQYF. CDR3 in DNA: TGTGCCAGCAGTCCAACTACGGAATTCTACGAGCAGTACTTC.

The chain is built from TRBV28 and TRBJ2-4; 16 bases are a match to TRBD2. The V gene's germline CDR1 is MDHEN and CDR2 SYDVKM. The V segment lost 3 bases and the J segment 6 bases; nucleotides outside the gene matches: 17. This CDR3 is 21 amino acids long. In DNA form, the CDR3 reads TGTGCCAGCAGTTTCAACCCCGCGGGGACTAGCGGGAGGGCCGGAGTAAACATTCAGTACTTC. It codes for CASSFNPAGTSGRAGVNIQYF.

CDR3 in amino acids: CASSSNRGSGGAQFF. CDR3 DNA: TGTGCCAGCAGCTCAAACAGGGGGAGCGGGGGGGCCCAGTTCTTC. The V call is TRBV7-6, the J call TRBJ2-1; 10 nucleotides agree with TRBD2. CDR1 and CDR2 (germline): SGHVS, FNYEAQ. The CDR3 is 15 amino acids. J was trimmed by 13 bases and V by 4 bases; bases with no gene match: 13.

CDR3 sequence: CASRHSFYGYTF. For the CDR3, the DNA is TGTGCCAGCCGACACTCATTCTATGGCTACACCTTC. The genes are TRBV7-9 and TRBJ1-2; no definite D call. The V gene lost 8 bases and the J gene lost 4 bases, with 11 bases spanning the gap. Germline assignment: CDR1 SEHNR and CDR2 FQNEAQ (reference sequence). The length of the CDR3 is 12 residues.

V and J are TRBV20-1 and TRBJ2-7; D is uncertain. The CDR3 runs 10 residues. Deletions cut 6 bases from V and 6 bases from J, with 9 bases between. The germline gives CDR1 DFQATT, CDR2 SNEGSKA (reference sequence). CDR3: CSARDGEQYF. The CDR3 nucleotides are TGCAGTGCACGAGATGGCGAGCAGTACTTC.

The chain joins TRBV10-3 to TRBJ2-7; D unresolved. Deletions cut 0 bases from V and 3 bases from J, with 6 bases between. This CDR3 contains 13 residues. Germline CDR1 reads ENHRY; CDR2 reads SYGVKD. The CDR3 is CAISESTSYEQYF. DNA of the CDR3: TGTGCCATCAGTGAGTCGACCAGCTACGAGCAGTACTTC.

The J gene is TRBJ1-1, the V gene TRBV7-2, with no clear D. The CDR3 consists of 13 residues. Germline CDR1 SGHTA, CDR2 FQGNSA. V was shortened by 1 base and J by 5 bases, with 8 bases between the two germline ends. CDR3 DNA sequence: TGTGCCAGCAGCTTAGGGTGGAGTACTGAAGCTTTCTTT. It specifies CASSLGWSTEAFF.

This chain links TRBV4-2 with TRBJ1-2; 7 nucleotides match TRBD1. There are 17 residues in the CDR3. V trimming: 1 base; J trimming: 2 bases; junction bases outside the gene matches: 10. CDR1 LGHNA and CDR2 YNFKEQ come from the germline V gene. DNA for the CDR3: TGTGCCAGCAGCCAAGGGACGACCATGGGACAGAACTATGGCTACACCTTC. Amino acid sequence: CASSQGTTMGQNYGYTF.